This paragraph covers one T cell receptor beta chain sequence. Antigen specificity is unknown. The source of the sample is a study of beta chain features in type 1 diabetes. Via CD45RO/CCR7/CD25/CD127/CD95/CD27, cells of the CD4+ naive, central memory, regulatory and stem cell-like memory subsets were sorted. Study-level findings and limits: Moderate but significant shortening of TCRB CDR3s was recorded in all four CD4+ subsets from Type 1 diabetes patients. Reduced insertions and increased deletions marked VDJ junctions in type 1 diabetes patients. Patients' naive, central memory and regulatory TCRB repertoires appeared more alike than those of healthy donors.

Germline V lookup: CDR1 SGHTA, CDR2 FQGNSA. CDR3 length equals 14 residues. V lost 5 bases to trimming and J lost 8 bases, with 13 bases between them. Isolated RNA was reverse transcribed in full, so expressed TCRB transcripts were sequenced. Libraries were prepared by immunoSEQ multiplex PCR; TCRdb keeps only in-frame clonotypes and omits some of them. The sample carries some 140,000 clones, about 10% recorded once. This chain uses TRBV7-2 with TRBJ1-6; TRBD1 might be the D (6 bases). The origin of this receptor is a man younger than 40 with type 1 diabetes. Sequenced: central memory CD4+ T cells from blood. The CDR3: CASSPTGTYSPLHF. The CDR3 DNA sequence: TGTGCCAGCAGCCCAACCGGGACATATTCACCCCTCCACTTT.